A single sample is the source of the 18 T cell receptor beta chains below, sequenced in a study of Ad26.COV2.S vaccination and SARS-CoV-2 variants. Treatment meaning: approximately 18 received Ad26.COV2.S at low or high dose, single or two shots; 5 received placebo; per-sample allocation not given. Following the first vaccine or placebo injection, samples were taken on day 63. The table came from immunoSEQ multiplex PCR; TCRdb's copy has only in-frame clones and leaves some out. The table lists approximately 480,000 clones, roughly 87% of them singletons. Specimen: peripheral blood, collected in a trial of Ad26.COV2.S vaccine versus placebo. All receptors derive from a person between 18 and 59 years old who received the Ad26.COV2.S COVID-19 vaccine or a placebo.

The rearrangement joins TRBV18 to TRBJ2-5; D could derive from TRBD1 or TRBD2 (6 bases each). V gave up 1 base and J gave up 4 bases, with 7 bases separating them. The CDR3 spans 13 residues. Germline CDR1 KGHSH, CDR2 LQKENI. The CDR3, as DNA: TGTGCCAGCTCACCACAGGGGGGAGAGACCCAGTACTTC. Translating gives CASSPQGGETQYF.

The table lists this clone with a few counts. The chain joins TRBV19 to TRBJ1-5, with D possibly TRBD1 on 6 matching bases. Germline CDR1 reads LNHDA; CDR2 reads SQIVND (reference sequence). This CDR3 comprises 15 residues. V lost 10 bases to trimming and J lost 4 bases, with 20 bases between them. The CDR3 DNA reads TGTGCCACAAGGACCGGGGACATAACTAATCAGCCCCAGCATTTT. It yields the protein CATRTGDITNQPQHF.

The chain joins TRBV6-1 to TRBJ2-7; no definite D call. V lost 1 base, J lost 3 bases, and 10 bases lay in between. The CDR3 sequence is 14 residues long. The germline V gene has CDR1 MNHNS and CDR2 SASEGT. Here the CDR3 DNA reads TGTGCCAGCAGTGAAGATCGGTCCTTCTACGAGCAGTACTTC. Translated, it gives CASSEDRSFYEQYF.

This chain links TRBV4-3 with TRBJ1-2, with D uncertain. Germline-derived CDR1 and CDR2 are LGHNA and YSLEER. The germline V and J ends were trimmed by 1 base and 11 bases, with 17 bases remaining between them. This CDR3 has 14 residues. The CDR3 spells CASSQGHTAAGYTF. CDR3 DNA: TGCGCCAGCAGCCAAGGCCACACAGCCGCGGGATACACCTTC.

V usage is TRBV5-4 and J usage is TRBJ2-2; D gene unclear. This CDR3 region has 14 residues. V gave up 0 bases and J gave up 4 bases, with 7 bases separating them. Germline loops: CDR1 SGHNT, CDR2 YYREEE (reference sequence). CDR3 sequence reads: CASSLEPATGELFF. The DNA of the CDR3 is TGTGCCAGCAGCTTGGAGCCAGCCACCGGGGAGCTGTTTTTT.

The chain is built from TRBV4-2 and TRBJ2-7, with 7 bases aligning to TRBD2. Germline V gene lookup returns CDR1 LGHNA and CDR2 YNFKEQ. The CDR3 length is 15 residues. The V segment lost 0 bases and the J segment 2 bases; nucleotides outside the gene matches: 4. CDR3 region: CASSQDRTSPYEQYF. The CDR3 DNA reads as TGTGCCAGCAGCCAAGACAGGACTAGTCCCTACGAGCAGTACTTC.

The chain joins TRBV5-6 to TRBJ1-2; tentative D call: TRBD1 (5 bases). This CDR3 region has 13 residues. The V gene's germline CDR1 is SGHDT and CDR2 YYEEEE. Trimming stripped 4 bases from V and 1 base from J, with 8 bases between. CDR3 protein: CASSPQGNYGYTF. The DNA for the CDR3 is TGTGCCAGCAGCCCTCAGGGTAACTATGGCTACACCTTC.

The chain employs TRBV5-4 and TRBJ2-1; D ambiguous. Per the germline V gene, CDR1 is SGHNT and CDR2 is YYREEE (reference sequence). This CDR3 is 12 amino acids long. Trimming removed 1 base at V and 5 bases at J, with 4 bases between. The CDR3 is CASSLQNNEQFF. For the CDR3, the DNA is TGTGCCAGCAGCTTGCAGAACAATGAGCAGTTCTTC. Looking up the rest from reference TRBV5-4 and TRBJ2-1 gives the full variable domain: ETGVTQSPTHLIKTRGQQVTLRCSSQSGHNTVSWYQQALGQGPQFIFQYYREEENGRGNFPPRFSGLQFPNYSSELNVNALELDDSALYLCASSLQNNEQFFGPGTRLTVL.

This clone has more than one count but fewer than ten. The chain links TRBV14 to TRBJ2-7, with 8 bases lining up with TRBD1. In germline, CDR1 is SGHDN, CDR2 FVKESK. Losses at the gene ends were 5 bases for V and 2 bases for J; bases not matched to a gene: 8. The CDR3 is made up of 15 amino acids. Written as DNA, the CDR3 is TGTGCCAGCAGCTCGACAGGGGCACTCACCTACGAGCAGTACTTC. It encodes CASSSTGALTYEQYF.

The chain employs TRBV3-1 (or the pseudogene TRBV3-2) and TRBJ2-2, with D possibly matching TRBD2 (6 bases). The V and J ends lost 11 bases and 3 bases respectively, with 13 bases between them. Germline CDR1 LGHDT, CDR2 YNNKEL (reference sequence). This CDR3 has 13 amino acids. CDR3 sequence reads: CAVSAGYTGELFF. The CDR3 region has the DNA TGTGCCGTATCCGCGGGATACACCGGGGAGCTGTTTTTT.

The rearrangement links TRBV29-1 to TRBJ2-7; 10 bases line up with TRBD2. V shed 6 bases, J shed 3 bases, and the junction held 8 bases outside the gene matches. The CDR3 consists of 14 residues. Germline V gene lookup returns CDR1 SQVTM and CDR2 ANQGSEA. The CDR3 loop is CSVIPASGSYEQYF. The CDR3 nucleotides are TGCAGCGTGATACCTGCTAGCGGGAGCTACGAGCAGTACTTC.

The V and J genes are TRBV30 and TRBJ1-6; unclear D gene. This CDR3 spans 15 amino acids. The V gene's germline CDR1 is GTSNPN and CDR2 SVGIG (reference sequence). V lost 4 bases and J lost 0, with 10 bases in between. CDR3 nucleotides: TGTGCCTGGAAGCTGGGCACCTCCTATAATTCACCCCTCCACTTT. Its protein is CAWKLGTSYNSPLHF.

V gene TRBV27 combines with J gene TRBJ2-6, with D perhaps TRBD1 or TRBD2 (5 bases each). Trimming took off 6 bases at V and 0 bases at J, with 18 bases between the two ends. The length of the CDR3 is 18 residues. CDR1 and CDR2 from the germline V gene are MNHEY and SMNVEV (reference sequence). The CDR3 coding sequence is TGTGCCAGCAGCCAGAGGGGCAGCCTAACCTCTGGGGCCAACGTCCTGACTTTC. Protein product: CASSQRGSLTSGANVLTF.

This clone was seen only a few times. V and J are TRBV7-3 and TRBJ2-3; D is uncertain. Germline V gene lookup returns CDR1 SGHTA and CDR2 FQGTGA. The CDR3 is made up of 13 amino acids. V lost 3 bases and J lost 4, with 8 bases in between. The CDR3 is CASSLVGPDTQYF. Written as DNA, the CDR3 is TGTGCCAGCAGCTTGGTGGGCCCAGATACGCAGTATTTT.

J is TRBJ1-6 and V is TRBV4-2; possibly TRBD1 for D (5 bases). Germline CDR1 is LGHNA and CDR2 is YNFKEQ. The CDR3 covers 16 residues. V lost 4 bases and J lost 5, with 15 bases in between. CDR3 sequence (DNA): TGTGCCAGCAGCCTGGAAGGGACGGCCGATAATTCACCCCTCCACTTT. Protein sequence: CASSLEGTADNSPLHF.

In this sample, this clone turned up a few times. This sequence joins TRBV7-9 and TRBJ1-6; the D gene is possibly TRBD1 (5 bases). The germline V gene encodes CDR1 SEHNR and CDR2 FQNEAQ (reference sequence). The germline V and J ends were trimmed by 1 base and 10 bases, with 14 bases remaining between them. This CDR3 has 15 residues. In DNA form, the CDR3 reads TGTGCCAGCAGCTTAGTGGCAGGGAGGTTCTCACCCCTCCACTTT. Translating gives CASSLVAGRFSPLHF.

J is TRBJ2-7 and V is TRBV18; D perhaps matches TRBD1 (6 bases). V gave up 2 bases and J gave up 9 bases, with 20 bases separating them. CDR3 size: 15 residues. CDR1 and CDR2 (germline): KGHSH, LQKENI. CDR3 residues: CASSPSLGQRLGQYF. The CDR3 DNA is TGTGCCAGCTCACCAAGCTTGGGACAACGGCTGGGGCAGTACTTC.

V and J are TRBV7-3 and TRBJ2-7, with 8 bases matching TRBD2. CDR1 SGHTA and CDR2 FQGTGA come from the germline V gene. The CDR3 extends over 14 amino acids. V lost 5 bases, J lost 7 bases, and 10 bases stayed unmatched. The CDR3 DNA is TGTGCCAGCAGCCTGGGAGTGGCGGGGGGAGAGCAGTACTTC. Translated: CASSLGVAGGEQYF.